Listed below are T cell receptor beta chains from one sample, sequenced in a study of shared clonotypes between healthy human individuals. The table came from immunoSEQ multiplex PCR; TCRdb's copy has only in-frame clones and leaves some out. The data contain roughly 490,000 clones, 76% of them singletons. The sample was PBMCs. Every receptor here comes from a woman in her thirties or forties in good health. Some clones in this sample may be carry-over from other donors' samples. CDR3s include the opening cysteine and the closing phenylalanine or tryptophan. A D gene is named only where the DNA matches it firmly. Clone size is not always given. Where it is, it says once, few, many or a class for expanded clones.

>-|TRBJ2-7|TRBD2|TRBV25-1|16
TGTGCCAGCAGATTAGGGACTAGCGGGAGTCGAGGTGAGCAGTACTTC
CASRLGTSGSRGEQYF
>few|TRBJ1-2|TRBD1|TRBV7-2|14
TGTGCCAGCAGCTTACGGACAGGAGTGTACGGCTACACCTTC
CASSLRTGVYGYTF
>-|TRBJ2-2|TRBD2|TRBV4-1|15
TGCGCCAGCAGTCAAGAAGCTAGCGGGAGCGGGGAGCTGGTTTTT
CASSQEASGSGELVF
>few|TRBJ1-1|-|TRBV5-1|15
TGCGCCAGCAGCTGGGACGGGACAACAAACACTGAAGCTTTCTTT
CASSWDGTTNTEAFF
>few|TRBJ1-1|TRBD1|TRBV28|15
TGTGCCAGCAATCCCCCAGGGGGAGCGGGCACTGAAGCTTTCTTT
CASNPPGGAGTEAFF
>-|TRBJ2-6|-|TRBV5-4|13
TGTGCCAGCAGCTTTTTTGGGGCCAACGTCCTGACTTTC
CASSFFGANVLTF
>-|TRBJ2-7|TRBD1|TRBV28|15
TGTGCCAGCAGCACACCCGACAGGGCTCACTACGAGCAGTACTTC
CASSTPDRAHYEQYF
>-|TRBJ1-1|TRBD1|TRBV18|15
TGTGCCAGCTCAGAGACAGGGGCGGATGGCACTGAAGCTTTCTTT
CASSETGADGTEAFF
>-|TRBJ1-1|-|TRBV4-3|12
TGCGCCAGCAGCTCGAGGGGGTCGGAAGCTTTCTTT
CASSSRGSEAFF
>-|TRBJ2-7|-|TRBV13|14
TGTGCCAGCAGCTTGAGGGGGAGGAGTTACGAGCAGTACTTC
CASSLRGRSYEQYF
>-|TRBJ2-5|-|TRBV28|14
TGTGCCCTCTCGATGGGAGATGGGCAAGAGACCCAGTACTTC
CALSMGDGQETQYF
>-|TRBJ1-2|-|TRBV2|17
TGTGCCAGCAGCGGCTTGGCCTCCCCAGTAGCTAACTATGGCTACACCTTC
CASSGLASPVANYGYTF
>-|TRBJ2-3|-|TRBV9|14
TGTGCCAGCAGCGTAGTCACAAGTGGAGGGACGCAGTATTTT
CASSVVTSGGTQYF
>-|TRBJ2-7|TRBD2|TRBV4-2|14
TGTGCCAGCAGCCAAAAGCGGGAGGTGTACGAGCAGTACTTC
CASSQKREVYEQYF
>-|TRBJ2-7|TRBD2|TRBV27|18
TGTGCCAGCACGGGACCGTGGGCGTTTAGCGGGAGGGTCTACGAGCAGTACTTC
CASTGPWAFSGRVYEQYF
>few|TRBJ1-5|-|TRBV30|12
TGTGCCTGGAGGCACGACAATCAGCCCCAGCATTTT
CAWRHDNQPQHF
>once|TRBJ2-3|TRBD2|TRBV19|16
TGTGCCAGTAGTGGAAAGCTAGCGGGAGGGCCAGATACGCAGTATTTT
CASSGKLAGGPDTQYF
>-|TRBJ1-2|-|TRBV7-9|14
TGTGCCAGCAGCCCCGCCTGGCAGAACTATGGCTACACCTTC
CASSPAWQNYGYTF
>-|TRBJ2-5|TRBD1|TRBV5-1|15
TGCGCCAGCAGACAGGATACAGGGGGCCCAGAGACCCAGTACTTC
CASRQDTGGPETQYF
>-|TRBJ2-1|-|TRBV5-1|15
TGCGCCAGCAGCTTCGGGTCTTACACCTACAATGAGCAGTTCTTC
CASSFGSYTYNEQFF
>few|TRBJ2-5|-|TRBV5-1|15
TGCGCCAGCAGCGAGCCAGGGGCGGGCCAAGAGACCCAGTACTTC
CASSEPGAGQETQYF
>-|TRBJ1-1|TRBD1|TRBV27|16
TGTGCCAGCAGTACTCGGGACAGGAGGTTTGCCACTGAAGCTTTCTTT
CASSTRDRRFATEAFF
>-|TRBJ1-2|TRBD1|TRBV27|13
TGTGCCAGCTCCTGGGACAGGGCAAAGGGCTACACCTTC
CASSWDRAKGYTF
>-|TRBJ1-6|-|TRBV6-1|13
TGTGCCAGCAGTGAACAGACGAATTCACCCCTCCACTTT
CASSEQTNSPLHF
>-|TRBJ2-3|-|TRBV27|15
TGTGCCAGCAGTCAGGGGGGACTCGACACAGATACGCAGTATTTT
CASSQGGLDTDTQYF
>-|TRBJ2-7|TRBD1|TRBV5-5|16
TGTGCCAGCAGCTTGTATGGGCAGGGGGATCCCTACGAGCAGTACTTC
CASSLYGQGDPYEQYF
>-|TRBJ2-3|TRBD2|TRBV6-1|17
TGTGCCAGCAGTGAATGGGGGCGGGAGGGCCTGACAGATACGCAGTATTTT
CASSEWGREGLTDTQYF
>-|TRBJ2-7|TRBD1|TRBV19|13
TGTGCCAGTAGTGACAGGGCGACCTACGAGCAGTACTTC
CASSDRATYEQYF
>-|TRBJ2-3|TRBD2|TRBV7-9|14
TGTGCCAGCAGCCGGGACTACAGCACAGATACGCAGTATTTT
CASSRDYSTDTQYF
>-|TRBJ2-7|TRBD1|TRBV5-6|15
TGTGCCAGCGCTTTGCAGGGACAGGGGACCTACGAGCAGTACTTC
CASALQGQGTYEQYF
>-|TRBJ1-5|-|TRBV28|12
TGTGCCAGCAGCTCCAACAATCAGCCCCAGCATTTT
CASSSNNQPQHF
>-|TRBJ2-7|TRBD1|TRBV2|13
TGTGCCAGCAGGGCACAGGGGCTCTACGAGCAGTACTTC
CASRAQGLYEQYF
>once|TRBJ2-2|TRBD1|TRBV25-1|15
TGTGCCAGCAGTCTCCACACAGGGGACACCGGGGAGCTGTTTTTT
CASSLHTGDTGELFF
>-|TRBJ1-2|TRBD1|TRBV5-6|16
TGTGCCAGCAGCTCCCTCGGACAGGAGGAGTACTATGGCTACACCTTC
CASSSLGQEEYYGYTF
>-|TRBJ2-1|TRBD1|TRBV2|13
TGTGCCAGCAGCCAAGACAGGGGCAATGAGCAGTTCTTC
CASSQDRGNEQFF
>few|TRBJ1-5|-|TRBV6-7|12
TGTGCCAGCAGTTACTGGATACCACCCCAGCATTTT
CASSYWIPPQHF
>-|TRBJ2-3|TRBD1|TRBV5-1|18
TGCGCCAGTAGATACCCCGGGACAGGGTTTTCTAGTACAGATACGCAGTATTTT
CASRYPGTGFSSTDTQYF
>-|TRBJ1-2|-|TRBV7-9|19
TGTGCCAGCAGCTTAAACGGCGCGGCATCACGCACTCAGGGTAATGGCTACACCTTC
CASSLNGAASRTQGNGYTF
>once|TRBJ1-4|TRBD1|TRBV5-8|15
TGTGCCAGCAGCGTCGGACAGGGGTCTAATGAAAAACTGTTTTTT
CASSVGQGSNEKLFF
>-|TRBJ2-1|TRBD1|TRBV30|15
TGTGCCTGGAGTGTTGGGACAGGGGGAAGCAATGAGCAGTTCTTC
CAWSVGTGGSNEQFF
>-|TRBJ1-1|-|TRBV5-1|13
TGCGCCAGCAGCTTAGGAGGGGTCACTGAAGCTTTCTTT
CASSLGGVTEAFF
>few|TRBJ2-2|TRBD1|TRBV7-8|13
TGTGCCAGCAGCGCACAGGGGTACGGGGAGCTGTTTTTT
CASSAQGYGELFF
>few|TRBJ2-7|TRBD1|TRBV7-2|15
TGTGCCAGCAGCTTAGGAGGGGGCTATTTCGACGAGCAGTACTTC
CASSLGGGYFDEQYF
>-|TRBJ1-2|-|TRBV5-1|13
TGCGCCAGCAGCCTACAAGAGATGTATGGCTACACCTTC
CASSLQEMYGYTF
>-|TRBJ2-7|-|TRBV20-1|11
TGCAGTGCACCGAGAGGGGACGAGCAGTACTTC
CSAPRGDEQYF
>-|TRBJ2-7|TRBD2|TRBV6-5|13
TGTGCCAGCCAAGTAGCGGGAGGGGGACATTGGGACTTC
CASQVAGGGHWDF
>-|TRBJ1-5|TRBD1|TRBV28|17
TGTGCCAGCAGCCGCGGGACAGAAGTCTATAGTAATCAGCCCCAGCATTTT
CASSRGTEVYSNQPQHF
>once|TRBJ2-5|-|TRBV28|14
TGTGCCAGCAACCGTCGAGGGATCAAAGAGACCCAGTACTTC
CASNRRGIKETQYF
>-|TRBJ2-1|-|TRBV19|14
TGTGCCAGTACCCAAGGTCGGTCGGACAATGAGCAGTTCTTC
CASTQGRSDNEQFF
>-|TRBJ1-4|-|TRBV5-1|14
TGCGCCAGCAGCCTCCGGGAGAGTCGTGAAAAACTGTTTTTT
CASSLRESREKLFF
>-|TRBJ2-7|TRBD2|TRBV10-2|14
TGCGCCAGCAGTGTAACTAGCGGGAACTACGAGCAGTACTTC
CASSVTSGNYEQYF
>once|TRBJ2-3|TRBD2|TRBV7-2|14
TGTGCCAGCAGCTTAACGGGACTACTTGTTACGCAGTATTTT
CASSLTGLLVTQYF
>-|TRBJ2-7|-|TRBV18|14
TGTGCCAGCTCACCTCTCCTGGACAGCTACGAGCAGTACTTC
CASSPLLDSYEQYF
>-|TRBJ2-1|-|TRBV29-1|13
TGCAGCGTACTGGGACTGACCTACAATGAGCAGTTCTTC
CSVLGLTYNEQFF
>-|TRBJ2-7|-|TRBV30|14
TGTGCCTGGAGTGTTGGAGGGGGATCCTACGAGCAGTACTTC
CAWSVGGGSYEQYF
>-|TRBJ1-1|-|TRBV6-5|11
TGTGCCAGCAGCAACGACTTAAAAGCTTTCTTT
CASSNDLKAFF
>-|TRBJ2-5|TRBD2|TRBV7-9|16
TGTGCCAGCAGCTTAGCCGGGACTAGGAGGGTGGAGACCCAGTACTTC
CASSLAGTRRVETQYF
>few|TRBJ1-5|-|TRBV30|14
TGTGCCTGGAGGGGAGACGGGGAAAATCAGCCCCAGCATTTT
CAWRGDGENQPQHF
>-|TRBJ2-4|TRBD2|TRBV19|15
TGTGCCAGTCGTGAAACTAGCGGGAGTGGATACATTCAGTACTTC
CASRETSGSGYIQYF
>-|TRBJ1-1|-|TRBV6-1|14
TGTGCCAGCAGTAACAGGGTCATGAACACTGAAGCTTTCTTT
CASSNRVMNTEAFF